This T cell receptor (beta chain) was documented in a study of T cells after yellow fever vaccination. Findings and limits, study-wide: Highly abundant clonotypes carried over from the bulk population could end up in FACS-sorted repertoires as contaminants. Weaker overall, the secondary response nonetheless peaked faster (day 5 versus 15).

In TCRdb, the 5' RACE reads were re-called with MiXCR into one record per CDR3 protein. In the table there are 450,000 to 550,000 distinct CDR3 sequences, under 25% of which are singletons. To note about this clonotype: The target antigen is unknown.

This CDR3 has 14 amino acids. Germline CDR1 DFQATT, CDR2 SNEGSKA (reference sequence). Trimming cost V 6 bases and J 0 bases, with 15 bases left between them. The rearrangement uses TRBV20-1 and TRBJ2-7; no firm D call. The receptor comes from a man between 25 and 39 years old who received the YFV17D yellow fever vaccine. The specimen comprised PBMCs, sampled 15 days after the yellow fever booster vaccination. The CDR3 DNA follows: TGCAGTGCCCCTACCCCGCTTAGCTCCTACGAGCAGTACTTC. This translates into CSAPTPLSSYEQYF.